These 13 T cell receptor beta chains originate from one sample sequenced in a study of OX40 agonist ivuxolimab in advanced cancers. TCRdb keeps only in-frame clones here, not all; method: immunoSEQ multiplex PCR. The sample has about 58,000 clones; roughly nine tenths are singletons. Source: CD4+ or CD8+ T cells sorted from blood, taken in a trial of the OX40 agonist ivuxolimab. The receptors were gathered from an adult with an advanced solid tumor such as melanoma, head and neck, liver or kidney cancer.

The CDR3, as DNA: TGTGCCAGCAGCTTACGTCCGGGACTAGCGGGAGGGGGGAAGAATGAGCAGTTCTTC. It yields the protein CASSLRPGLAGGGKNEQFF. The chain links TRBV11-1 to TRBJ2-1, with 16 nucleotides matching TRBD2. The junction had 11 bases not matched to a gene; V was cut back by 2 bases and J by 7 bases. Germline V CDR1 and CDR2: SGHAT, FQDESV (reference sequence). The CDR3 extends over 19 amino acids.

CDR3 residues: CAWTRGSQETQYF. The CDR3 DNA follows: TGTGCCTGGACCCGGGGCAGCCAAGAGACCCAGTACTTC. The gene calls are TRBV30 and TRBJ2-5; D may be TRBD1 or TRBD2 (5 bases each). Looked up from germline, CDR1 is GTSNPN and CDR2 is SVGIG (reference sequence). V shed 4 bases and J shed 1 base, with 10 bases lying between them. The CDR3 consists of 13 residues.

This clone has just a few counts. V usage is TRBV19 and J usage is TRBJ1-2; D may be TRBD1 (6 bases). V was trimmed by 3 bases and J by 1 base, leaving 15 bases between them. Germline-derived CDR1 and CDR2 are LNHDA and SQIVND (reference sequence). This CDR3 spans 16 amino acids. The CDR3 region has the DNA TGTGCCAGTAGTATCCTAGGACAGACCGTTAACTATGGCTACACCTTC. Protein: CASSILGQTVNYGYTF.

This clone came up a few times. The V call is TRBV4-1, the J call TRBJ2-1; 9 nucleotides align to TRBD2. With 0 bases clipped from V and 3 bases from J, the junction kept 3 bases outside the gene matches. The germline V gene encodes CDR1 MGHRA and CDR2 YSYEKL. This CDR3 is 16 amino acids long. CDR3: CASSQDGGRGYNEQFF. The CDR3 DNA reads TGCGCCAGCAGCCAAGATGGCGGGAGGGGCTACAATGAGCAGTTCTTC.

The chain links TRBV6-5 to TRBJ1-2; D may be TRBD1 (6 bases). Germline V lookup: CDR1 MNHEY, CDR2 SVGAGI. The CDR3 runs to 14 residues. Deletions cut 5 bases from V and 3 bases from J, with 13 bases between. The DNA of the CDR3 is TGTGCCAGCAGTCCACAGGGAGGCGACTATGGCTACACCTTC. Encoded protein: CASSPQGGDYGYTF.

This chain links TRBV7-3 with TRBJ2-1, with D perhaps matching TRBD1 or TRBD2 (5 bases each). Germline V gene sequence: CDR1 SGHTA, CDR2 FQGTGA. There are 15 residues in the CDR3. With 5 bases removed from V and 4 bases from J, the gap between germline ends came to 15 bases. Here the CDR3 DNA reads TGTGCCAGCAGCATCTCCGGGACGGATTACAATGAGCAGTTCTTC. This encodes CASSISGTDYNEQFF.

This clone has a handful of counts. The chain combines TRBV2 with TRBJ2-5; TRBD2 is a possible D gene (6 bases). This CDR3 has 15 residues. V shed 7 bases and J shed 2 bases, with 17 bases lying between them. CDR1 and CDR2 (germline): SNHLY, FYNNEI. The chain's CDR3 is CASKLRGYGQETQYF. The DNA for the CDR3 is TGTGCCAGCAAACTCCGGGGGTACGGGCAAGAGACCCAGTACTTC.

Written as DNA, the CDR3 is TGCAGCGTCGTCCCCGGGGGGGAAGAGACCCAGTACTTC. As protein: CSVVPGGEETQYF. This chain links TRBV29-1 with TRBJ2-5; 8 bases fit TRBD2. In germline, CDR1 is SQVTM, CDR2 ANQGSEA. The CDR3 length is 13 residues. Trimming took 6 bases from V and 3 from J; bases not matched to a gene: 6. Full variable domain (remainder filled in from reference TRBV29-1 and TRBJ2-5): SAVISQKPSRDICQRGTSLTIQCQVDSQVTMMFWYRQQPGQSLTLIATANQGSEATYESGFVIDKFPISRPNLTFSTLTVSNMSPEDSSIYLCSVVPGGEETQYFGPGTRLLVL.

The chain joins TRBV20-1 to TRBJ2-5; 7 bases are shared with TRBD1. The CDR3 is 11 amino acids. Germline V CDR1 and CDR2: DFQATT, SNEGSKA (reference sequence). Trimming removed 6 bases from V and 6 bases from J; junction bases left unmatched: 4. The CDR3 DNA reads TGCAGTGCCATACAGGGGCAGACCCAGTACTTC. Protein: CSAIQGQTQYF.

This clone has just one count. The CDR3: CASSRIGLAGGSGELFF. CDR3 sequence (DNA): TGCGCCAGCAGCCGGATTGGACTAGCGGGAGGGTCCGGGGAGCTGTTTTTT. The V gene is TRBV4-1, the J gene TRBJ2-2; 15 bases are shared with TRBD2. V was pared by 4 bases and J by 6 bases, with 6 bases of the junction left unmatched. The CDR3 has 17 residues. Germline loops: CDR1 MGHRA, CDR2 YSYEKL.

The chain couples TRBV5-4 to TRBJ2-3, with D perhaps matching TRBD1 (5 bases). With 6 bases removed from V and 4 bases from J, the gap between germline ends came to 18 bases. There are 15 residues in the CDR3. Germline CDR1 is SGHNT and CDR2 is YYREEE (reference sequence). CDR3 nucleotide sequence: TGTGCCAGCACGAACTATCAGGGTTGGGCAGATACGCAGTATTTT. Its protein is CASTNYQGWADTQYF.

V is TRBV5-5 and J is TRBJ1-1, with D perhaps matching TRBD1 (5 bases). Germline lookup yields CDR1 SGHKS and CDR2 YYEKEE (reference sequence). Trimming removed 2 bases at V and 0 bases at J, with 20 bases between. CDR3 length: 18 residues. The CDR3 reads CASSFTGQFSTLNTEAFF. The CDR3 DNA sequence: TGTGCCAGCAGCTTTACGGGGCAGTTTTCTACCCTGAACACTGAAGCTTTCTTT.

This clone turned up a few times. The DNA for the CDR3 is TGTGCCAGCAGCTTAAGGACAGGGGTAGGCGAGCAGTACTTC. The encoded protein is CASSLRTGVGEQYF. V is TRBV5-5 and J is TRBJ2-7, with 9 nucleotides matching TRBD1. Per the germline V gene, CDR1 is SGHKS and CDR2 is YYEKEE (reference sequence). This CDR3 has 14 residues. J lost 6 bases, V lost 2 bases, and 6 bases had no gene match.